The source of this T cell receptor (beta chain) is a study of blood T cell repertoires in COVID-19. Across the study: Sites across the United States, Italy and Spain contributed samples from acute and convalescent COVID-19. In each case, the material was cDNA or gDNA derived from T cells, B-cell-depleted T cells, or PBMCs.

The CDR3 totals 13 residues. Per germline, CDR1 GTSNPN and CDR2 SVGIG (reference sequence). Trimming pared 2 bases from V and 7 bases from J, leaving 12 bases between. Profiled with immunoSEQ multiplex PCR; TCRdb holds only in-frame clones, not every one. Of about 44,000 clones in the sample, about 90% were seen once. Specimen: peripheral blood. The receptor was isolated from an elderly woman in a cohort sampled during active or convalescent COVID-19. The V call is TRBV30, the J call TRBJ1-5; weak D call: TRBD1 (5 bases). CDR3 region: CAWSIGGGQPQHF. As DNA, the CDR3 is TGTGCCTGGAGTATCGGGGGGGGACAGCCCCAGCATTTT.